The 18 T cell receptor beta chains in this list originate from one sample, sequenced in a study of blood T cell repertoires in COVID-19. The protocol was immunoSEQ multiplex PCR, while the TCRdb copy is restricted to in-frame clones and leaves out a portion. Of 87,000 or so clones listed, more than 75% are singletons. Sequencing was performed on peripheral blood. Receptor source: a woman aged 80 or older with acute or convalescent COVID-19.

This clone was detected once. One end of the junction does not line up with germline, which may come from a read error. J is TRBJ2-5 and V is TRBV3-1 (or the pseudogene TRBV3-2); the D gene is possibly TRBD2 (6 bases). Germline CDR1 reads LGHDT; CDR2 reads YNNKEL (reference sequence). CDR3 size: 16 residues. CDR3 sequence reads: CASSRRDSGDQETQYF. Here the CDR3 DNA reads TGTGCCAGCAGCCGGCGGGACTCCGGGGACCAGGAGACCCAGTACTTC.

The rearrangement joins TRBV9 to TRBJ1-1; a weak D match, TRBD1 (5 bases). Germline values: CDR1 SGDLS, CDR2 YYNGEE. Between the trimmed V and J ends, which lost 4 bases and 4 bases, there was a span of 11 bases. This CDR3 spans 13 amino acids. CDR3: CASSSGGATEAFF. CDR3 sequence (DNA): TGTGCCAGCAGCTCGGGGGGTGCCACTGAAGCTTTCTTT.

CDR3 nucleotide sequence: TGTGCCAGCAGCGGTATGGGACTAGCGTACGAGCAGTACTTC. It translates to CASSGMGLAYEQYF. The V and J genes are TRBV7-2 and TRBJ2-7; 10 nucleotides agree with TRBD2. With V trimmed by 5 bases and J by 4 bases, 5 bases remained unmatched. This CDR3 comprises 14 residues. Germline CDR1 SGHTA, CDR2 FQGNSA.

The genes are TRBV5-4 and TRBJ2-5; 9 nucleotides align to TRBD2. V lost 4 bases and J lost 1; bases outside the gene matches: 5. Germline CDR1 reads SGHNT; CDR2 reads YYREEE (reference sequence). The CDR3 covers 15 residues. The CDR3 DNA follows: TGTGCCAGCAGCCTCCAGACTAGCGGCCAAGAGACCCAGTACTTC. It codes for CASSLQTSGQETQYF.

The chain employs TRBV5-6 and TRBJ1-6; tentative D call: TRBD1 (5 bases). The CDR3 contains 15 residues. Trimming removed 4 bases at V and 9 bases at J, with 17 bases between. Germline loops: CDR1 SGHDT, CDR2 YYEEEE. Written as DNA, the CDR3 is TGTGCCAGCAGCCCAGGACCGGGGGTAGGTTCACCCCTCCACTTT. Amino acid sequence: CASSPGPGVGSPLHF.

The chain joins TRBV7-2 to TRBJ1-1, with no clear D. Trimming removed 0 bases from V and 0 bases from J, with 8 bases in between. The CDR3 spans 15 residues. Germline V CDR1 and CDR2: SGHTA, FQGNSA. This CDR3 reads CASSLAQTLNTEAFF. CDR3 in DNA: TGTGCCAGCAGCTTAGCGCAGACATTGAACACTGAAGCTTTCTTT.

This sequence joins TRBV4-3 and TRBJ2-7; maybe TRBD1 (7 bases). Trimming removed 0 bases from V and 3 bases from J, with 24 bases in between. Germline values: CDR1 LGHNA, CDR2 YSLEER. There are 19 residues in the CDR3. In nucleotides, the CDR3 is TGCGCCAGCAGCCAAGACCCCCCGGGGGTGACAGGGAGCAGCTACGAGCAGTACTTC. Its protein product is CASSQDPPGVTGSSYEQYF.

CDR3 protein: CASSSGSSLSGEQFF. CDR3 nucleotide sequence: TGTGCCAGCAGCTCCGGGTCTAGCCTTTCTGGGGAGCAGTTCTTC. The rearrangement joins TRBV7-9 to TRBJ2-1; tentatively, D is TRBD2 (5 bases). The CDR3 contains 15 residues. Germline V lookup: CDR1 SEHNR, CDR2 FQNEAQ (reference sequence). V was trimmed by 4 bases and J by 10 bases, leaving 20 bases between them.

This clone was found once. This chain uses TRBV9 with TRBJ2-1; 7 bases are shared with TRBD2. The CDR3 contains 13 residues. Germline CDR1 SGDLS, CDR2 YYNGEE. V lost 4 bases and J lost 8; bases outside the gene matches: 6. The CDR3: CASSLRLADEQFF. Written as DNA, the CDR3 is TGTGCCAGCAGCCTCCGACTAGCTGATGAGCAGTTCTTC.

This chain connects TRBV4-1 to TRBJ1-2, with unresolved D. Germline values: CDR1 MGHRA, CDR2 YSYEKL. V shed 6 bases and J shed 12 bases, with 26 bases lying between them. The CDR3 totals 15 residues. CDR3 DNA sequence: TGCGCCAGCAGTCCAGCAAGTCAGGACTCACGAGGGAACACCTTC. Translating it yields CASSPASQDSRGNTF.

This clone was counted a single time. The chain is built from TRBV4-3 and TRBJ2-2; D remains unclear. Trimming removed 4 bases from V and 5 bases from J, with 11 bases in between. The V gene's germline CDR1 is LGHNA and CDR2 YSLEER. This CDR3 comprises 14 residues. The CDR3 loop reads CASSLLALTGELFF. As DNA, the CDR3 is TGCGCCAGCAGCCTCTTGGCCTTAACCGGGGAGCTGTTTTTT.

This chain connects TRBV7-2 to TRBJ2-3; TRBD1 is a possible D gene (5 bases). The V end lost 2 bases, the J end lost 0 bases, and 9 bases lay between the germline ends. CDR1 and CDR2 from the germline V gene are SGHTA and FQGNSA. The CDR3 runs to 15 residues. DNA for the CDR3: TGTGCCAGCAGCTTATCTAGGGGTAGCACAGATACGCAGTATTTT. It encodes CASSLSRGSTDTQYF.

V is TRBV4-3 and J is TRBJ2-6; no definite D call. V lost 1 base and J 0 bases, leaving 10 bases between the germline ends. The CDR3 covers 17 residues. Germline CDR1 LGHNA, CDR2 YSLEER. The CDR3 is CASSQVTSSSGANVLTF. CDR3 DNA: TGCGCCAGCAGCCAAGTCACGTCGAGCTCTGGGGCCAACGTCCTGACTTTC.

The chain is built from TRBV11-3 and TRBJ2-1; TRBD2 matches at 8 bases. The CDR3 totals 15 residues. Germline CDR1 is SGHNT and CDR2 is YENEEA. J lost 0 bases, V lost 5 bases, and 3 bases had no gene match. The CDR3 loop reads CASSRSGNSYNEQFF. The CDR3 nucleotides read TGTGCCAGCAGCCGTAGCGGGAACTCCTACAATGAGCAGTTCTTC.

Here the CDR3 DNA reads TGCAGCGTTGGGGTGGGACAGGGCCTATACAATGAGCAGTTCTTC. The encoded protein is CSVGVGQGLYNEQFF. This rearrangement joins TRBV29-1 to TRBJ2-1; 9 positions agree with TRBD1. The CDR3 has 15 amino acids. CDR1 and CDR2 (germline): SQVTM, ANQGSEA. Trimming cost V 4 bases and J 4 bases; bases outside gene matches: 8.

The chain carries TRBV5-1 and TRBJ1-1; D remains unclear. The V end lost 7 bases, the J end lost 5 bases, and 27 bases lay between the germline ends. CDR3 length: 17 amino acids. Germline V gene data show CDR1 as SGHRS and CDR2 as YFSETQ. The CDR3 DNA sequence: TGCGCCAGCTCTCCTCAAAGGACTGTTACCCGTGGGACTGAAGCTTTCTTT. This codes for CASSPQRTVTRGTEAFF.

This rearrangement joins TRBV19 to TRBJ1-2; weak D call: TRBD1 (6 bases). With 4 bases removed from V and 8 bases from J, the gap between germline ends came to 20 bases. The CDR3 extends over 15 amino acids. The V gene's germline CDR1 is LNHDA and CDR2 SQIVND (reference sequence). Here the CDR3 reads CASSTRTDARGGYTF. For the CDR3, the DNA is TGTGCCAGTAGTACTCGGACGGACGCCAGGGGCGGCTACACCTTC. Complete variable domain (other parts from reference TRBV19 and TRBJ1-2): DGGITQSPKYLFRKEGQNVTLSCEQNLNHDAMYWYRQDPGQGLRLIYYSQIVNDFQKGDIAEGYSVSREKKESFPLTVTSAQKNPTAFYLCASSTRTDARGGYTFGSGTRLTVV.

The rearrangement joins TRBV4-2 to TRBJ1-2, with TRBD1 matching 7 bases. This CDR3 is built from 14 residues. Germline V gene data show CDR1 as LGHNA and CDR2 as YNFKEQ. The V and J ends lost 0 bases and 2 bases, in that order; junction bases with no gene match: 0. The CDR3 protein is CASSQETGNYGYTF. In nucleotides, the CDR3 is TGTGCCAGCAGCCAAGAGACAGGGAACTATGGCTACACCTTC.